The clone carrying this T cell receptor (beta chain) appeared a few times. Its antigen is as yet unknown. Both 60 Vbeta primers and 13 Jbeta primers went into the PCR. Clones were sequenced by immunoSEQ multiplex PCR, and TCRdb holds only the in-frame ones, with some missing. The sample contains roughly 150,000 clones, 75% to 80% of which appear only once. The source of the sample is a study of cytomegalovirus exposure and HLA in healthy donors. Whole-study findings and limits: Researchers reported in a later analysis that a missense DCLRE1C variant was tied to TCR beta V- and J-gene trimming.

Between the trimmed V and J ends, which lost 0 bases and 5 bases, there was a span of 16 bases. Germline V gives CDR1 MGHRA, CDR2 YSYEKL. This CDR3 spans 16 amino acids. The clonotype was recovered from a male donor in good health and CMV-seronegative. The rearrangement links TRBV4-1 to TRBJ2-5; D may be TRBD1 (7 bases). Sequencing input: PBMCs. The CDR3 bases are TGCGCCAGCAGCCAAGATAGGTCCAGGGGGGCGGAGACCCAGTACTTC. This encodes CASSQDRSRGAETQYF.